The entry below gives a single TCR beta chain sequence along with its context. Its antigen is not known. This CDR3 is missing its conserved last phenylalanine or tryptophan, likely due to a read error. V dropped 4 bases and J dropped 3 bases, with 14 bases sitting between them. The CDR3 contains 14 residues. The germline V gene encodes CDR1 SGHNT and CDR2 YYREEE (reference sequence). This record comes from a study of tumor and adjacent non-tumor tissue in lung cancer. Study summary: There were some 11 adenocarcinoma, a couple of squamous cell carcinoma and 1 small cell lung cancer cases. Some 4.2 million productive TCRbeta reads were obtained per sample on average. Points from the study as a whole: Shorter survival was associated with higher TCR diversity in tumors. TCR diversity was significantly greater in tumor than normal lung tissue.

The template was RNA from unsorted bulk tissue. More than 3 cm separated this lung sample from the edge of the tumor. A modified ARM-PCR protocol with three rounds of nested PCR amplified TCRbeta. TCRdb reanalysed the multiplex PCR reads using MiXCR and keeps one entry per CDR3 protein. Among 77,000 or so distinct CDR3 sequences listed, over 65% were seen once. The sample consisted of distant non-tumor lung tissue. This TCR derives from a man in his 70s with non-small cell lung cancer. The V call is TRBV5-4, the J call TRBJ2-7; D uncertain. CDR3 in amino acids: CASSALGMDYEQYL. CDR3 bases: TGTGCCAGCAGCGCGCTCGGCATGGACTACGAGCAGTACTTG.